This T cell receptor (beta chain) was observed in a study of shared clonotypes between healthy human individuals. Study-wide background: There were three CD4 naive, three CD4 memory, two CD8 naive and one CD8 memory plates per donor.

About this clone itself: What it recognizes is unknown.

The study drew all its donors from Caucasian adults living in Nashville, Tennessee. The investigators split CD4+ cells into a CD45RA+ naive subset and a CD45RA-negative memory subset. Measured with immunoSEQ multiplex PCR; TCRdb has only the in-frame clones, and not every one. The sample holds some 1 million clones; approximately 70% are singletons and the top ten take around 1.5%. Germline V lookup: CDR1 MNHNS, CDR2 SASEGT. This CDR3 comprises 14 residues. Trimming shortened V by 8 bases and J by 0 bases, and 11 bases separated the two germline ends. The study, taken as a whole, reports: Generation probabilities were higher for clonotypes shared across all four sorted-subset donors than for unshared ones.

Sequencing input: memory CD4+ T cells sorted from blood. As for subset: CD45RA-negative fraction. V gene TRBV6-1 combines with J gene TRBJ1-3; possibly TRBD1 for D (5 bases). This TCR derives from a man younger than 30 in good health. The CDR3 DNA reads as TGTGCCAGCCAGAAACAGGTCTCTGGAAACACCATATATTTT. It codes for CASQKQVSGNTIYF.